A selection of T cell receptor beta chains follows, all from one sample in a study of T cells in Graves' hyperthyroidism and ophthalmopathy. Each CDR3 protein gets one entry after TCRdb re-called the multiplex PCR reads with MiXCR. The repertoire holds roughly 570,000 distinct CDR3 sequences, with about half as singletons. The sequencing input was peripheral blood or thyroid tissue (not recorded which). These receptors came from a woman between 18 and 30 years old with Graves' hyperthyroidism. Each CDR3 is given with its conserved first and last residue. D genes are given only for firm matches. The size field is filled for only some rows; it gives once, few, many or a size class.

>TRBJ1-4|TRBV19|.|.
CASSISAGWNEKLFF
TGTGCCAGTAGTATAAGTGCAGGGTGGAATGAAAAACTGTTTTTT
>TRBJ2-5|TRBV2|TRBD1|many
CASRDRAETQYF
TGTGCCAGCAGGGACAGGGCAGAGACCCAGTACTTC
>TRBJ2-5|TRBV10-3|TRBD2|.
CAISRESERGTQYF
TGTGCCATCAGCCGTGAGTCCGAGCGGGGGACCCAGTACTTC
>TRBJ2-2|TRBV11-2|.|.
CASSFGGSVRHGELFF
TGTGCCAGCAGCTTCGGTGGGAGTGTGAGGCACGGGGAGCTGTTTTTT
>TRBJ1-6|TRBV10-3|.|.
CAISGDSSLFSPLHF
TGTGCCATCAGTGGTGACAGTTCGTTATTCTCACCCCTCCACTTT
>TRBJ1-1|TRBV6-6|.|.
CASSRDFLSTEAFF
TGTGCCAGCAGTCGGGATTTTTTGAGCACTGAAGCTTTCTTT
>TRBJ2-5|TRBV5-5|TRBD2|.
CASRGTSAGGGGQYF
TGTGCCAGCAGGGGGACTAGCGCTGGGGGGGGAGGCCAGTACTTC
>TRBJ2-7|TRBV7-8|.|many
CASSSVGGRYEQYF
TGTGCCAGCAGCAGCGTCGGGGGAAGGTACGAGCAGTACTTC
>TRBJ1-5|TRBV6-4|TRBD1|.
CASSYTGTGDSNQPQHF
TGTGCCAGCAGTTACACTGGGACAGGAGATAGCAATCAGCCCCAGCATTTT
>TRBJ2-5|TRBV12-3/TRBV12-4|.|.
CASSPDEGVETQYF
TGTGCCAGCAGTCCAGACGAGGGTGTGGAGACCCAGTACTTC
>TRBJ1-2|TRBV5-4|TRBD1|.
CASSPDNRGTVGYTF
TGTGCCAGCAGCCCAGACAACAGGGGAACCGTTGGCTACACCTTC
>TRBJ1-1|TRBV19|.|many
CASSMFPRWDTEAFF
TGTGCCAGTAGTATGTTTCCCCGATGGGACACTGAAGCTTTCTTT
>TRBJ2-7|TRBV29-1|TRBD2|.
CSVRASGTYEQYF
TGCAGCGTTAGAGCTAGCGGAACCTACGAGCAGTACTTC
>TRBJ2-7|TRBV18|.|.
CASSPITDSYEQYF
TGTGCCAGCTCACCTATAACAGACTCCTACGAGCAGTACTTC
>TRBJ2-1|TRBV7-2|.|.
CASSLGMAGANEQFF
TGTGCCAGCAGCTTAGGCATGGCGGGGGCAAATGAGCAGTTCTTC
>TRBJ2-2|TRBV5-1|TRBD1|.
CASSKGQGAAGELFF
TGCGCCAGCAGCAAGGGACAGGGGGCCGCCGGGGAGCTGTTTTTT
>TRBJ2-3|TRBV7-2|.|few
CASSPAGQLTDTQYF
TGTGCCAGCAGCCCAGCAGGACAGCTCACAGATACGCAGTATTTT
>TRBJ1-3|TRBV6-6|.|many
CASSNKLSGNTIYF
TGTGCCAGCAGTAACAAGCTCTCTGGAAACACCATATATTTT
>TRBJ1-2|TRBV9|.|once
CASSVGWGGYGYTF
TGTGCCAGCAGCGTAGGATGGGGCGGCTATGGCTACACCTTC
>TRBJ1-2|TRBV25-1|.|many
CASSEGRGVGYTF
TGTGCCAGCAGTGAGGGCAGGGGAGTAGGCTACACCTTC
>TRBJ2-5|TRBV7-2|TRBD2|.
CANSHYGGETQYF
TGTGCCAATAGCCACTACGGGGGGGAGACCCAGTACTTC
>TRBJ2-5|TRBV12-3/TRBV12-4|TRBD1|.
CASSLGRGRGQPQYF
TGTGCCAGCAGTTTGGGCAGGGGGCGAGGGCAGCCCCAGTACTTC
>TRBJ1-4|TRBV7-9|.|many
CASSTSGGFEKLFF
TGTGCCAGCAGCACCTCCGGCGGTTTTGAAAAACTGTTTTTT